These T cell receptor beta chains were read from a single sample in a study of blood T cell repertoires in COVID-19. Data came from immunoSEQ multiplex PCR; TCRdb stores just in-frame clones and leaves some out. The sample includes 150,000 to 200,000 clones, more than 70% of them seen just once. Sequenced input: PBMCs or T cells enriched from blood (not recorded which). These TCRs come from a man aged 35-49 years who had recovered from COVID-19. CDR3s include the opening cysteine and the closing phenylalanine or tryptophan. D genes are given only for firm matches. Clone sizes are given selectively: once, few, many, or a class where the clone is expanded.

TRBD1	TRBV2	17	TRBJ2-3	few	CASSARLDRRLGDTQYF	TGTGCCAGCAGTGCTCGACTGGACAGGCGCCTAGGAGATACGCAGTATTTT
.	TRBV4-1	17	TRBJ1-3	.	CASSLGPIFVSGNTIYF	TGCGCCAGCAGCCTTGGGCCCATTTTTGTCTCTGGAAACACCATATATTTT
.	TRBV7-3	15	TRBJ2-5	.	CASSLVGGPRETQYF	TGTGCCAGCAGCTTGGTGGGGGGGCCCCGAGAGACCCAGTACTTC
.	TRBV7-9	13	TRBJ1-2	.	CASSVLEEAGYTF	TGTGCCAGCAGCGTCCTGGAGGAGGCAGGCTACACCTTC
TRBD1	TRBV19	15	TRBJ1-2	many	CASSIDRDRRDGYTF	TGTGCCAGTAGTATCGACAGGGACCGTCGGGATGGCTACACCTTC
.	TRBV2	15	TRBJ2-5	few	CASSEPTTTGETQYF	TGTGCCAGCAGTGAACCGACTACAACCGGAGAGACCCAGTACTTC
.	TRBV24-1	14	TRBJ1-5	.	CATSVGGVIQPQHF	TGTGCCACCAGTGTCGGGGGGGTCATTCAGCCCCAGCATTTT
.	TRBV4-1	15	TRBJ2-1	.	CASSLTSSSYNEQFF	TGCGCCAGCAGCCTGACTTCGAGCTCCTACAATGAGCAGTTCTTC
.	TRBV7-9	16	TRBJ1-1	.	CASIPIGAGINTEAFF	TGTGCCAGCATCCCGATTGGGGCAGGGATAAACACTGAAGCTTTCTTT
.	TRBV19	15	TRBJ2-2	.	CASNLWGPNTGELFF	TGTGCCAGTAACCTCTGGGGGCCGAACACCGGGGAGCTGTTTTTT